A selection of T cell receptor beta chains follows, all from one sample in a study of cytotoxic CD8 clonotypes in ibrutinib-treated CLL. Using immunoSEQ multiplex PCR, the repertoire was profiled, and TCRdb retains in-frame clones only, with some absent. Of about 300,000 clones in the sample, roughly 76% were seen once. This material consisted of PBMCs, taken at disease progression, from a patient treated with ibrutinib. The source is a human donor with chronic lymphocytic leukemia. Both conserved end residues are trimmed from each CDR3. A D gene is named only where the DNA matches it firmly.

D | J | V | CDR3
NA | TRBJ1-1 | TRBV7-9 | ASSLVMGGNTEAF
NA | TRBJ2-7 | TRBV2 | ASRVVQGFSYEQY
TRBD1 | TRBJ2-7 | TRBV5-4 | ASSSTGQGVYEQY
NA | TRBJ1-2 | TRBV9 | ASSVGGGSYGYT
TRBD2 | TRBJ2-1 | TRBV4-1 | ASSQPPSGPYNEQF
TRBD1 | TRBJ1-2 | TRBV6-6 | ASSTWDQGAYYGYT
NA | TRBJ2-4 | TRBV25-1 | ASSEWEGRGAKNIQY
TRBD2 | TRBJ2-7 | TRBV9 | ASSGTSGNYEQY
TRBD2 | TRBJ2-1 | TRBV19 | ASSAPPTSGSYNEQF
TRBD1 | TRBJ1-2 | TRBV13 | ASSLGWDRDRYGYT
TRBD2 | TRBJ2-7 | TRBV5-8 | ASSLAPGLGDYEQY
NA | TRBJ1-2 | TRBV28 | ASSSDRANYGYT
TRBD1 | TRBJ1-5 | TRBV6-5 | ASSRRQGENQPQH
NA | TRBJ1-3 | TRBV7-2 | ASSLVSAHGNTIY
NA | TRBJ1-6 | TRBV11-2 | ASRTSGPYNSPLH
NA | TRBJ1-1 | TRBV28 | ASTKSGENTEAF
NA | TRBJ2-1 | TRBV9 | ASSVAVRGLGYNEQF
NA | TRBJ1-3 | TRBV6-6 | ASKESENTIY
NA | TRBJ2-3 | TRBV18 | ASSPQKGGADTQY
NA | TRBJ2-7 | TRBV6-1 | ASSEAKGEQY
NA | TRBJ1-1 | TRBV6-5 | ASRQLGGLLSAF
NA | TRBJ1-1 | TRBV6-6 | ASTMGSLNTEAF
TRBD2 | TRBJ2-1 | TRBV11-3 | ASSLEGLAGASYNEQF
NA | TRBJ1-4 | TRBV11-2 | ASSLAPSKFNEKLF
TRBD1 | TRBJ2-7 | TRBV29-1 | SVSDRGRSYEQY
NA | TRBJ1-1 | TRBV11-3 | ASSLEEGAEAF
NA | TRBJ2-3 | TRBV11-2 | ASSLEALDTQY
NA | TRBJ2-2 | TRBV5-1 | ASSFLAEINTGELF
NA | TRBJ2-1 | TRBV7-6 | ASSLTAYNEQF
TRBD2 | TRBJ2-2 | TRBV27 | ASSSRTSGDLNTGELF
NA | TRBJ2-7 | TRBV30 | AWRGEFREQY
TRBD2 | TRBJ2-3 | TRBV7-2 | ASSLWPSGRVGDTQY
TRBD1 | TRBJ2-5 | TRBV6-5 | ASSYRTGGRLETQY
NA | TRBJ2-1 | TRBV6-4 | ASSEELVNNEQF
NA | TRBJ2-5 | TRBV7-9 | ASSLDWGPQETQY
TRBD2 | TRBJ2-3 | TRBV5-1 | ASSLGLAGGPDTQY
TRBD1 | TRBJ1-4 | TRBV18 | ASSPSYTQGARGEKLF
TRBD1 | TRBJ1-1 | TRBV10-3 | AISEEGARTEAF
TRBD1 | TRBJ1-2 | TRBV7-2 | ASSLRPQGVYYGYT
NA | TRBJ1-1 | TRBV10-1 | ASSEMPYTEAF